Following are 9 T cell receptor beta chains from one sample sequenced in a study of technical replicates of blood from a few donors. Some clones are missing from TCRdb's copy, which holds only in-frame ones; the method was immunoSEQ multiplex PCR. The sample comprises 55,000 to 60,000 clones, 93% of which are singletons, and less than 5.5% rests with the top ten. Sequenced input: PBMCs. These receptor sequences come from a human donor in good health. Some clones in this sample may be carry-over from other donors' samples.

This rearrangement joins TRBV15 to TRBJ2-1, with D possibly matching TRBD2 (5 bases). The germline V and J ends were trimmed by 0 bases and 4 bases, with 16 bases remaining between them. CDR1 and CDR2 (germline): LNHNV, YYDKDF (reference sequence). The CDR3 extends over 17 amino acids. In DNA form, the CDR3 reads TGTGCCACCAGCAGAGATCAGGCCGGGGTCCGGTACAATGAGCAGTTCTTC. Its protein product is CATSRDQAGVRYNEQFF.

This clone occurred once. The CDR3 bases are TGTGCCAGCAGCGCGGACTCAGGTTCCACTAATGAAAAACTGTTTTTT. Protein: CASSADSGSTNEKLFF. This sequence joins TRBV7-2 and TRBJ1-4; no firm D call. The germline V gene encodes CDR1 SGHTA and CDR2 FQGNSA. V gave up 5 bases and J gave up 2 bases, with 15 bases separating them. CDR3 length: 16 amino acids.

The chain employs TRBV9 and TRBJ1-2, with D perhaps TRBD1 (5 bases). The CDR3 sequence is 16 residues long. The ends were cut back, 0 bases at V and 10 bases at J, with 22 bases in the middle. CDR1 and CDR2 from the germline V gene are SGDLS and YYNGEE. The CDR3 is CASSVARSGGLEDYTF. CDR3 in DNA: TGTGCCAGCAGCGTAGCTCGATCGGGGGGACTGGAAGACTACACCTTC.

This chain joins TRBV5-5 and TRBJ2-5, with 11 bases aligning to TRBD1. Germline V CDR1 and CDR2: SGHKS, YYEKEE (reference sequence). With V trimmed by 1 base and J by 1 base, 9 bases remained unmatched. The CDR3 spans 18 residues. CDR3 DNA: TGTGCCAGCAGCTTGAGTCCCGGGACAGGGGGACTCCAAGAGACCCAGTACTTC. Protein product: CASSLSPGTGGLQETQYF.

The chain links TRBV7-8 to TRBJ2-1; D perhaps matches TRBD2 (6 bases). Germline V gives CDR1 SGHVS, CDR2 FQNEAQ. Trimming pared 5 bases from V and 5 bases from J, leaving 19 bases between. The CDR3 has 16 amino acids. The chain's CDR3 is CASSRGSREWDNEQFF. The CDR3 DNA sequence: TGTGCCAGCAGCCGAGGCTCGCGGGAATGGGACAATGAGCAGTTCTTC.

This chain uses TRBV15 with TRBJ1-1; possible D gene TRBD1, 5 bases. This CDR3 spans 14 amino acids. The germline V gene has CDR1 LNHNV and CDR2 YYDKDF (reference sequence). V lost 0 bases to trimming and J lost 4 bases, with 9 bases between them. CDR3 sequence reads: CATSRDRQGTEAFF. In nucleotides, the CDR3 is TGTGCCACCAGCAGAGATCGGCAGGGCACTGAAGCTTTCTTT.

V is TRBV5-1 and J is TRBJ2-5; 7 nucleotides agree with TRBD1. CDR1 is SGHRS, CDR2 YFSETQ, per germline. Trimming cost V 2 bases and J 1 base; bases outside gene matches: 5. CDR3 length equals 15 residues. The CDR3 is CASSLGGAVQETQYF. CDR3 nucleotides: TGCGCCAGCAGCTTAGGGGGCGCAGTCCAAGAGACCCAGTACTTC.

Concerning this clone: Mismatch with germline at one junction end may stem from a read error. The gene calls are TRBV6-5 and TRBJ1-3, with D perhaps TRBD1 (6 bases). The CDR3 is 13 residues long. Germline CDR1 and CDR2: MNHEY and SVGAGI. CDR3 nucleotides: TGTGCCAGTAGTTTGGGGGCCGGAAACACCATATATTTT. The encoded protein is CASSLGAGNTIYF.

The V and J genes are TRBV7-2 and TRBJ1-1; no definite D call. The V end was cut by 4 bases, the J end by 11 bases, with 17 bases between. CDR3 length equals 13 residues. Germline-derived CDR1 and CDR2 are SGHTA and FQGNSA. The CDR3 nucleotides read TGTGCCAGCAGCTATAATAGCGGTAGGGCGGCTTTCTTT. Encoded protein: CASSYNSGRAAFF.